The 13 T cell receptor beta chains below all came from one sample that was sequenced in a study of a mutant IDH1 vaccine in newly diagnosed glioma. Time point reported: week 11, during vaccination. Doses consisted of 300 ug of mutant IDH1 20-mer peptide each, paired with topical imiquimod. TCRdb keeps only in-frame clones here, not all; method: immunoSEQ multiplex PCR. The table shows about 36,000 clones, with around 80% occurring only once. Antigens for these TCRs are unknown. This material consisted of peripheral blood mononuclear cells (PBMCs), taken from a glioma patient whose treatment included an IDH1 peptide vaccine. Source of these receptors: a woman in her 30s with glioma. Some clones in this sample may be carry-over from other donors' samples.

The CDR3 nucleotides read TGTGCCAGCAGCTTAGGCGCCCAGGGAGGGAACACCATATATTTT. The encoded protein is CASSLGAQGGNTIYF. The chain links TRBV7-8 to TRBJ1-3, with a tentative D call TRBD1 (5 bases). The CDR3 spans 15 residues. V lost 1 base and J lost 7, with 14 bases in between. Germline lookup yields CDR1 SGHVS and CDR2 FQNEAQ.

The chain uses TRBV10-3 and TRBJ1-4; D is perhaps TRBD1 (5 bases). From germline, CDR1 is ENHRY and CDR2 SYGVKD. Between the trimmed V and J ends, which lost 0 bases and 0 bases, there was a span of 11 bases. This CDR3 has 17 amino acids. The CDR3 spells CAISESPGGPTNEKLFF. CDR3 nucleotides: TGTGCCATCAGTGAGTCGCCCGGGGGTCCAACTAATGAAAAACTGTTTTTT.

Details on this clone: One end of the junction varies from germline; a read error may be responsible. The chain is built from TRBV7-7 and TRBJ2-1; a weak D match, TRBD1 (5 bases). The germline CDR1 and CDR2 sequences are SSHAT and FNYEAQ (reference sequence). This CDR3 has 14 amino acids. CDR3 protein: CASSLGVTYNEQFF. The CDR3 nucleotides are TGTGCTAGCAGCTTAGGGGTCACCTACAATGAGCAGTTCTTC.

The V and J genes are TRBV4-1 and TRBJ2-1; TRBD2 matches 15 bases. With V trimmed by 3 bases and J by 0 bases, 6 bases remained unmatched. The CDR3 spans 19 residues. The germline CDR1 and CDR2 sequences are MGHRA and YSYEKL. DNA for the CDR3: TGCGCCAGCAGCCAGGGACTAGCGGGAGGCCCCAGCTCCTACAATGAGCAGTTCTTC. It yields the protein CASSQGLAGGPSSYNEQFF.

This clone appeared a few times. The V gene is TRBV29-1, the J gene TRBJ2-7; D is perhaps TRBD1 (6 bases). This CDR3 spans 12 amino acids. The V gene lost 2 bases and the J gene lost 3 bases, with 8 bases spanning the gap. Germline CDR1 and CDR2: SQVTM and ANQGSEA. In DNA form, the CDR3 reads TGCAGCGTTGAAAAGACAGGCTACGAGCAGTACTTC. It encodes CSVEKTGYEQYF.

The chain couples TRBV27 to TRBJ1-1; no clear D gene. The CDR3 has 12 amino acids. V lost 9 bases and J lost 8, with 16 bases in between. Germline values: CDR1 MNHEY, CDR2 SMNVEV (reference sequence). The DNA for the CDR3 is TGTGCCAGTTTTACCCCGGGTAGGGAAGCTTTCTTT. Translating it yields CASFTPGREAFF.

This clone has just a few counts. The gene calls are TRBV10-1 and TRBJ1-5; D is undetermined. This CDR3 region has 13 residues. Germline V gives CDR1 WNHNN, CDR2 SYGVQD (reference sequence). V dropped 3 bases and J dropped 7 bases, with 10 bases sitting between them. The CDR3: CASSDGEGQPQHF. CDR3 coding DNA: TGCGCCAGCAGTGATGGGGAAGGACAGCCCCAGCATTTT.

Details on this clone: Germline and junction disagree at one end, which may indicate a read error. The chain employs TRBV7-7 and TRBJ2-2, with a weak D call TRBD1 (7 bases). The CDR3 has 16 amino acids. Germline V lookup: CDR1 SSHAT, CDR2 FNYEAQ (reference sequence). The CDR3 bases are TGTGCTAGCAGCGTGACAGGGTTTCGGGGGACCGGGGAGCTGTTTTTT. This codes for CASSVTGFRGTGELFF.

The chain couples TRBV28 to TRBJ2-7; 9 bases align to TRBD2. The CDR3 is 17 residues long. V lost 2 bases to trimming and J lost 3 bases; unmatched junction nucleotides: 11. CDR1 and CDR2 from the germline V gene are MDHEN and SYDVKM. The DNA of the CDR3 is TGTGCCAGCAGTTTAGGTCGCCAGGGGACTAGCTTCTACGAGCAGTACTTC. Amino acid sequence: CASSLGRQGTSFYEQYF.

The chain joins TRBV11-3 to TRBJ2-7, with 9 bases that match TRBD1. Looked up from germline, CDR1 is SGHNT and CDR2 is YENEEA. V trimming: 11 bases; J trimming: 5 bases; junction bases outside the gene matches: 10. The CDR3 is made up of 13 amino acids. The CDR3: CACKRDRDHEQYF. The CDR3 nucleotides are TGTGCCTGTAAGCGGGACAGGGACCACGAGCAGTACTTC.

The CDR3 sequence: CASSARLAGVTHTQYF. The CDR3 nucleotides read TGTGCCAGCTCCGCTCGACTAGCGGGAGTGACGCATACGCAGTATTTT. This rearrangement joins TRBV18 to TRBJ2-3; the match to TRBD2 covers 12 bases. J was trimmed by 7 bases and V by 6 bases; bases with no gene match: 11. CDR3 length: 16 residues. Germline lookup yields CDR1 KGHSH and CDR2 LQKENI.

This clone was seen once. The chain carries TRBV5-6 and TRBJ2-1; the D is unclear. The germline V gene encodes CDR1 SGHDT and CDR2 YYEEEE. The V gene lost 4 bases and the J gene lost 7 bases, with 6 bases spanning the gap. The length of the CDR3 is 11 residues. DNA for the CDR3: TGTGCCAGCAGCCTCGGAAATGAGCAGTTCTTC. Amino acids: CASSLGNEQFF.

This clone has only a few counts. The genes are TRBV2 and TRBJ1-2; no reliable D call. CDR1 is SNHLY, CDR2 FYNNEI, per germline. The CDR3 sequence is 11 residues long. V lost 2 bases to trimming and J lost 2 bases, with 0 bases between them. DNA for the CDR3: TGTGCCAGCAGTGAAAACTATGGCTACACCTTC. This translates into CASSENYGYTF.